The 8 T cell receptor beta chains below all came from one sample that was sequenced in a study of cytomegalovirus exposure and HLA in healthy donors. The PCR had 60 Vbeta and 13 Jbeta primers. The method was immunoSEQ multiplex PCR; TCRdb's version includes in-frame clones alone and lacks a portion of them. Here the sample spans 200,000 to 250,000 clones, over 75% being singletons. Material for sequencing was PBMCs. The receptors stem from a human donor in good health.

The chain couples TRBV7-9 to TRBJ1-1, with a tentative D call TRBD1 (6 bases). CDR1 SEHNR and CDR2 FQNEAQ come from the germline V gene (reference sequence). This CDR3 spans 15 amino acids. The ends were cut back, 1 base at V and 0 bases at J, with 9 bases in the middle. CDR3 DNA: TGTGCCAGCAGCTTAGGGGGGCAGTTGAACACTGAAGCTTTCTTT. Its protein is CASSLGGQLNTEAFF.

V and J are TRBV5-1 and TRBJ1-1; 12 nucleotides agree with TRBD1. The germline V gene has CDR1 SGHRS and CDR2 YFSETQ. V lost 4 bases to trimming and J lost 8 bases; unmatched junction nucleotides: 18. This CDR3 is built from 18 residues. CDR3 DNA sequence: TGCGCCAGCAGCCCCACCGGGACAGGGGGCGCAAAGGTTGAGGAAGCTTTCTTT. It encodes CASSPTGTGGAKVEEAFF.

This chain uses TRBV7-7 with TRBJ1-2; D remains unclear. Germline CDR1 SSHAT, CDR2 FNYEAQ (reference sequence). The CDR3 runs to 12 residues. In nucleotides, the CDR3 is TGTGCTAGCGGCAGCGATAACTATGGCTACACCTTC. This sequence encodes CASGSDNYGYTF.

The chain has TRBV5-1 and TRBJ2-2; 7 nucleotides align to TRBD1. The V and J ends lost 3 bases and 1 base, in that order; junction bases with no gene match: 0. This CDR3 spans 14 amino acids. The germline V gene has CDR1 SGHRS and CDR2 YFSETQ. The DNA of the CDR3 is TGCGCCAGCAGCTGGACAGGGAACACCGGGGAGCTGTTTTTT. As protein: CASSWTGNTGELFF.

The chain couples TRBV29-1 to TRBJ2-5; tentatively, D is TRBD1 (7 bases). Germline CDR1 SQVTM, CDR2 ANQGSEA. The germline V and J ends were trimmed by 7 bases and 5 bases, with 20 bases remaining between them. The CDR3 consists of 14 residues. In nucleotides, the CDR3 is TGCAGCGCCCAGGGGGGACGTATGGGGGAGACCCAGTACTTC. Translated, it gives CSAQGGRMGETQYF.

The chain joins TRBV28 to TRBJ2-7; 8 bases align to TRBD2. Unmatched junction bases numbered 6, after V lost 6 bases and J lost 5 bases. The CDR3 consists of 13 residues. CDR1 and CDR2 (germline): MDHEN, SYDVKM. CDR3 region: CASRSGSRNEQYF. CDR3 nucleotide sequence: TGTGCCAGCAGGAGCGGGAGCAGGAACGAGCAGTACTTC.

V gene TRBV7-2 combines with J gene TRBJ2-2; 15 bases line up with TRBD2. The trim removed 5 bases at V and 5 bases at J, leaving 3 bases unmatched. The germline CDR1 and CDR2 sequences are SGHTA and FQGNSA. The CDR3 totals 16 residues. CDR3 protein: CASSVGTSGRTGELFF. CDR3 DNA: TGTGCCAGCAGCGTCGGGACTAGCGGGAGGACCGGGGAGCTGTTTTTT.

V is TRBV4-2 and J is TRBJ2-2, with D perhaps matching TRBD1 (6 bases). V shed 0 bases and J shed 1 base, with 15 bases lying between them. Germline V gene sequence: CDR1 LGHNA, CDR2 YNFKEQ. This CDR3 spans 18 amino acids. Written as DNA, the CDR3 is TGTGCCAGCAGCCAAGATGGGTCAGGGGTCGTGAACACCGGGGAGCTGTTTTTT. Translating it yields CASSQDGSGVVNTGELFF.